These T cell receptor beta chains were read from a single sample in a study of T-cell reconstitution after alpha-beta-depleted transplantation in children. TCRdb re-analysed the PCR reads in MiXCR, keeping a single row per CDR3 protein. The sample carries 750,000 to 950,000 distinct CDR3 sequences, about 16% recorded once. This specimen was PBMCs, mostly from graft donor cells, taken 360 days after TCRalphabeta/CD19-depleted stem cell transplant. All receptors come from a male patient between 10 and 17 years old who had a stem cell transplant for acute lymphoblastic leukemia, so the T cells may come from the graft donor. The CDR3 runs from the conserved cysteine through the conserved F or W. The D gene is left open where the match is weak. Some rows mark clone size as missing; the rest say once, few, many or name a class of expanded clone.

D,J,size,V,CDR3,DNA
.,TRBJ2-5,.,TRBV24-1,CATSVGAEQETQYF,TGTGCCACCAGTGTAGGGGCAGAACAAGAGACCCAGTACTTC
TRBD1,TRBJ2-7,few,TRBV12-3/TRBV12-4,CASSPELGQSYEQYF,TGTGCCAGCAGTCCGGAACTGGGACAGTCCTACGAGCAGTACTTC
.,TRBJ2-3,few,TRBV10-1,CASSPSLFKADTQYF,TGCGCCAGCAGCCCATCGTTGTTTAAGGCAGATACGCAGTATTTT
.,TRBJ1-5,many,TRBV6-1,CASRDSWSNQPQHF,TGTGCCAGCAGAGACAGTTGGAGCAATCAGCCCCAGCATTTT
.,TRBJ2-7,.,TRBV4-1,CASSQGTARTGLAYEQYF,TGCGCCAGCAGCCAGGGGACGGCCAGGACGGGACTCGCTTACGAGCAGTACTTC
.,TRBJ1-1,.,TRBV7-3,CASSPKAVGEAFF,TGTGCCAGCAGCCCGAAGGCCGTGGGTGAAGCTTTCTTT
TRBD1,TRBJ2-5,few,TRBV6-5,CASSYFQGVGETQYF,TGTGCCAGCAGTTACTTCCAGGGGGTGGGAGAGACCCAGTACTTC
.,TRBJ1-1,.,TRBV11-2,CASSRLQGWAFF,TGTGCCAGCAGCCGATTACAGGGTTGGGCTTTCTTT
.,TRBJ2-2,many,TRBV4-1,CASSQVWGPFNTGELFF,TGCGCCAGCAGCCAGGTTTGGGGGCCTTTCAACACCGGGGAGCTGTTTTTT
TRBD1,TRBJ2-7,few,TRBV5-1,CASSPDRGRRSTSYEQYF,TGCGCCAGCAGCCCGGATAGGGGGCGCCGATCGACCTCCTACGAGCAGTACTTC
TRBD2,TRBJ2-7,once,TRBV5-1,CASSLSAGLAYEQYF,TGCGCCAGCAGCTTGTCGGCGGGACTAGCTTACGAGCAGTACTTC
TRBD2,TRBJ2-1,.,TRBV7-8,CASSLGSLAGGFHGEQFF,TGTGCCAGCAGCTTAGGTTCCTTAGCGGGAGGTTTTCACGGTGAGCAGTTCTTC
.,TRBJ2-1,.,TRBV12-3/TRBV12-4,CASRLLTDEQFF,TGTGCCAGCAGGCTACTGACCGATGAGCAGTTCTTC
.,TRBJ2-7,once,TRBV30,CAWSVVDEQYF,TGTGCCTGGAGTGTAGTCGACGAGCAGTACTTC
TRBD2,TRBJ2-3,few,TRBV12-3/TRBV12-4,CASSLGLDGVDTQYF,TGTGCCAGCAGTCTCGGACTAGACGGGGTGGATACGCAGTATTTT
TRBD2,TRBJ2-3,many,TRBV11-2,CASSFDAGVADTQYF,TGTGCCAGCAGCTTTGACGCGGGAGTCGCAGATACGCAGTATTTT
TRBD2,TRBJ2-2,few,TRBV9,CASSVGLAGLNTGELFF,TGTGCCAGCAGCGTAGGACTAGCGGGGTTGAACACCGGGGAGCTGTTTTTT
TRBD2,TRBJ2-1,.,TRBV4-2,CASSQVREGRNEQFF,TGTGCCAGCAGCCAAGTTCGGGAGGGGCGCAATGAGCAGTTCTTC
TRBD2,TRBJ2-3,.,TRBV18,CASSAVLAPSTDTQYF,TGTGCCAGCTCAGCCGTACTAGCGCCAAGCACAGATACGCAGTATTTT
.,TRBJ1-1,few,TRBV18,CASSPRFGPEAFF,TGTGCCAGCTCACCACGATTCGGACCAGAAGCTTTCTTT
TRBD1,TRBJ2-1,many,TRBV27,CASSTGQGLYNEQFF,TGTGCCAGCAGCACGGGACAGGGGCTATACAATGAGCAGTTCTTC
TRBD1,TRBJ1-2,.,TRBV6-1,CASRGQGAANYGYTF,TGTGCCAGCAGGGGACAGGGGGCCGCTAACTATGGCTACACCTTC
TRBD2,TRBJ2-1,few,TRBV6-5,CASSYEAGVSDEQFF,TGTGCCAGCAGTTATGAAGCGGGAGTTAGTGATGAGCAGTTCTTC
.,TRBJ1-2,.,TRBV3-1,CASCTGTAVGYGYTF,TGTGCCAGCTGCACTGGGACCGCGGTTGGCTATGGCTACACCTTC
TRBD1,TRBJ2-7,once,TRBV18,CASSATGPYEQYF,TGTGCCAGCTCGGCGACAGGGCCCTACGAGCAGTACTTC
.,TRBJ2-5,.,TRBV28,CASSLENRGGETQYF,TGTGCCAGCAGTTTAGAAAACAGGGGGGGAGAGACCCAGTACTTC
TRBD2,TRBJ2-7,many,TRBV12-3/TRBV12-4,CASGRLAGVSEQYF,TGTGCCAGCGGTCGACTAGCGGGAGTCTCCGAGCAGTACTTC
TRBD2,TRBJ2-7,few,TRBV15,CATSRPREWEYEQYF,TGTGCCACCAGCAGACCGCGGGAGTGGGAATACGAGCAGTACTTC
.,TRBJ2-1,.,TRBV9,CASSAFPGGANNEQFF,TGTGCCAGCAGCGCATTTCCGGGCGGCGCTAACAATGAGCAGTTCTTC
.,TRBJ2-7,few,TRBV4-1,CASSQAAVTYEQYF,TGCGCCAGCAGCCAAGCGGCAGTTACCTACGAGCAGTACTTC
TRBD2,TRBJ2-1,few,TRBV27,CASGRGVNEQFF,TGTGCCAGCGGACGGGGGGTCAATGAGCAGTTCTTC
TRBD2,TRBJ2-7,few,TRBV20-1,CSAELATYEQYF,TGCAGTGCAGAACTAGCGACCTACGAGCAGTACTTC
.,TRBJ1-1,.,TRBV10-2,CASKGREWTEAFF,TGCGCCAGCAAGGGGAGGGAATGGACTGAAGCTTTCTTT
.,TRBJ2-3,.,TRBV24-1,CATRPLVPQYF,TGTGCCACCCGTCCTCTGGTCCCGCAGTATTTT
.,TRBJ2-3,few,TRBV12-3/TRBV12-4,CASRGGMSTDTQYF,TGTGCCAGCAGAGGGGGTATGAGCACAGATACGCAGTATTTT
.,TRBJ1-5,few,TRBV12-3/TRBV12-4,CASSLRSGSGNQPQHF,TGTGCCAGCAGTTTGAGATCGGGAAGCGGCAATCAGCCCCAGCATTTT
TRBD1,TRBJ2-3,few,TRBV20-1,CSARGYLGTGAGTDTQYF,TGCAGTGCTAGAGGGTATTTAGGGACAGGGGCTGGCACAGATACGCAGTATTTT
.,TRBJ2-7,.,TRBV27,CASSLYSRVGRLHEQYF,TGTGCCAGCAGTTTATATTCTAGGGTAGGCAGACTGCACGAGCAGTACTTC
.,TRBJ1-1,.,TRBV4-1,CASSQVGERTEAFF,TGCGCCAGCAGCCAAGTGGGGGAGAGGACTGAAGCTTTCTTT
.,TRBJ2-7,.,TRBV5-1,CASSHRGGPYYEQYF,TGCGCCAGCAGCCACAGGGGGGGACCCTACTACGAGCAGTACTTC
.,TRBJ2-5,few,TRBV5-1,CASSLAGRRQETQYF,TGCGCCAGCAGCTTGGCGGGACGGCGACAAGAGACCCAGTACTTC
.,TRBJ2-5,few,TRBV5-1,CASSSGSATQYF,TGCGCCAGCAGCTCCGGGAGCGCGACCCAGTACTTC
TRBD2,TRBJ2-7,.,TRBV20-1,CSLTSGTAYEQYF,TGCAGCCTCACTAGCGGGACAGCCTACGAGCAGTACTTC
.,TRBJ2-7,.,TRBV5-1,CASSLFPMSDRPYEQYF,TGCGCCAGCAGCTTGTTCCCGATGTCGGACAGACCCTACGAGCAGTACTTC